This T cell receptor (beta chain) was found in a study of cytomegalovirus exposure and HLA in healthy donors. The primer mix had 60 Vbeta and 13 Jbeta primers. Some clones are missing from TCRdb's copy, which holds only in-frame ones; the method was immunoSEQ multiplex PCR. The sample contains about 170,000 clones, 85% of which appear only once. This CDR3 spans 15 amino acids. V lost 4 bases and J 8 bases, leaving 17 bases between the germline ends. Per germline, CDR1 LNHDA and CDR2 SQIVND (reference sequence). The rearrangement links TRBV19 to TRBJ1-4; unclear D gene. The origin of this receptor is a boy aged 2 to 10 in good health and CMV-seronegative. The sample comprised PBMCs. The CDR3 DNA reads TGTGCCAGTAGTAACGGTGGGCTGGTAAGGGAAAAACTGTTTTTT. This sequence encodes CASSNGGLVREKLFF.